The 30 T cell receptor beta chains listed next were all sequenced from one sample in a study of neoadjuvant anti-PD-1 for oral cavity cancer (dated by TCRdb to about 2021). The method was the immunoSEQ multiplex PCR assay. Drawn from immuneACCESS, this table holds only the in-frame rearrangements with V and J called that TCRdb kept. Clones are partly lost; checked studies trace under half to an unresolved V gene and leave the rest unexplained. For this sample the table gives about 14,000 clones, of which about 61% were detected only once. In total, the top ten clones hold roughly 2.6% of the sample. According to the study, the label for this sample's time point signals: before neoadjuvant nivolumab. The sample was PBMCs, taken before nivolumab (anti-PD-1) treatment. The receptors shown here come from a person aged 35 to 85 with oral cavity squamous cell carcinoma.

The gene calls are TRBV6-4 and TRBJ2-3, with TRBD2 matching 8 bases. The CDR3 totals 16 residues. With 7 bases clipped from V and 2 bases from J, the junction kept 11 bases outside the gene matches. Per germline, CDR1 MRHNA and CDR2 SNTAGT. CDR3 sequence (DNA): TGTGCCAGCACCCTGAGAGCGGGGGAGCCCACAGATACGCAGTATTTT. This sequence encodes CASTLRAGEPTDTQYF.

This chain uses TRBV6-6 with TRBJ2-1; D is uncertain. The V and J ends lost 0 bases and 8 bases respectively, with 8 bases between them. Germline V gives CDR1 MNHNY, CDR2 SVGAGI (reference sequence). This CDR3 contains 13 residues. In DNA form, the CDR3 reads TGTGCCAGCAGTTACTCGAGTCATCATGAGCAGTTCTTC. This translates into CASSYSSHHEQFF.

Only a few counts were recorded for this clone. V and J are TRBV14 and TRBJ1-1; TRBD1 is a possible D gene (5 bases). V was pared by 2 bases and J by 5 bases, with 18 bases between. Germline V gives CDR1 SGHDN, CDR2 FVKESK. This CDR3 spans 16 amino acids. The CDR3 coding sequence is TGTGCCAGCAGCCAAATTGACAGTCCGATAAGGACTGAAGCTTTCTTT. Amino acid sequence: CASSQIDSPIRTEAFF.

The CDR3: CASSTRAFRERYNEQFF. Written as DNA, the CDR3 is TGCGCCAGCAGCACGCGGGCGTTCCGGGAGAGATACAATGAGCAGTTCTTC. V is TRBV5-1 and J is TRBJ2-1; tentatively, D is TRBD2 (6 bases). Trimming stripped 4 bases from V and 4 bases from J, with 21 bases between. Germline V gene data show CDR1 as SGHRS and CDR2 as YFSETQ. This CDR3 contains 17 residues.

The chain couples TRBV6-4 to TRBJ2-1, with 10 bases fitting TRBD2. The V gene end was trimmed by 4 bases and the J gene end by 1 base; junction bases not matched to a gene: 4. The CDR3 contains 16 residues. In germline, CDR1 is MRHNA, CDR2 SNTAGT. This CDR3 reads CASSAASGSSYNEQFF. The CDR3 DNA sequence: TGTGCCAGCAGTGCCGCTAGCGGGAGTTCCTACAATGAGCAGTTCTTC.

The chain couples TRBV6-1 to TRBJ1-1, with a possible D match to TRBD1 (6 bases). The CDR3 runs to 13 residues. V was cut by 8 bases and J by 5 bases, with 15 bases left in between. Germline V gene data show CDR1 as MNHNS and CDR2 as SASEGT. CDR3 loop: CASCQGMRTEAFF. CDR3 DNA: TGTGCCAGCTGTCAGGGGATGAGGACTGAAGCTTTCTTT.

Points on this clone: The same CDR3 is also encoded by other DNA sequences in this sample. The rearrangement links TRBV6-5 to TRBJ1-2; TRBD1 matches 7 bases. In germline, CDR1 is MNHEY, CDR2 SVGAGI. The CDR3 runs 12 residues. The trim removed 6 bases at V and 6 bases at J, leaving 4 bases unmatched. CDR3 in amino acids: CASRRTGDGYTF. CDR3 nucleotides: TGTGCCAGCAGGCGTACAGGGGATGGCTACACCTTC.

The chain carries TRBV6-1 and TRBJ2-1; 14 nucleotides match TRBD2. Per germline, CDR1 MNHNS and CDR2 SASEGT. V was clipped by 6 bases and J by 8 bases; unmatched bases: 6. The CDR3 loop spans 15 amino acids. The CDR3 region is CASRPTSGRAYEQFF. Here the CDR3 DNA reads TGTGCCAGCAGGCCGACTAGCGGGAGGGCTTATGAGCAGTTCTTC.

The gene calls are TRBV6-5 and TRBJ1-1; 8 bases align to TRBD1. The CDR3 is 13 residues long. From germline, CDR1 is MNHEY and CDR2 SVGAGI. Trimming removed 5 bases from V and 10 bases from J; junction bases left unmatched: 9. The CDR3 spells CASSTGTGAGAFF. The CDR3, as DNA: TGTGCCAGCAGTACCGGGACAGGAGCTGGAGCTTTCTTT.

This rearrangement joins TRBV21-1 to TRBJ1-6; the DNA was not compared with TRBD1, the D call given in the table. TRBV21-1 is marked as a pseudogene. CDR3 size: 17 residues. The CDR3 protein is CASSKARGQYYNSPLHF. The CDR3, as DNA: TGTGCCAGCAGCAAAGCCAGGGGGCAATACTATAATTCACCCCTCCACTTT.

This clone appeared a few times. The chain carries TRBV14 and TRBJ1-5, with D tentatively TRBD1 (6 bases). The CDR3 is made up of 15 amino acids. Germline CDR1 reads SGHDN; CDR2 reads FVKESK. V was trimmed by 0 bases and J by 2 bases, leaving 8 bases between them. The chain's CDR3 is CASSQEAGGNQPQHF. CDR3 sequence (DNA): TGTGCCAGCAGCCAAGAGGCAGGGGGCAATCAGCCCCAGCATTTT.

The gene calls are TRBV6-1 and TRBJ1-4; D remains unclear. Germline V gene lookup returns CDR1 MNHNS and CDR2 SASEGT. The V gene lost 2 bases and the J gene lost 4 bases, with 11 bases spanning the gap. This CDR3 is 15 amino acids long. The DNA of the CDR3 is TGTGCCAGCAGTGAAATCGGGCAGGTTAATGAAAAACTGTTTTTT. Protein sequence: CASSEIGQVNEKLFF.

This clone has a handful of counts. V usage is TRBV6-5 and J usage is TRBJ2-7; D may be TRBD1 or TRBD2 (5 bases each). Trimming pared 6 bases from V and 1 base from J, leaving 13 bases between. The CDR3 covers 14 residues. Germline assignment: CDR1 MNHEY and CDR2 SVGAGI. CDR3 bases: TGTGCCAGCAGACCCGGGACGTTTTCCTACGAGCAGTACTTC. This sequence encodes CASRPGTFSYEQYF.

The chain recombines TRBV2 with TRBJ2-7, with TRBD1 as a possible D gene (6 bases). CDR3 size: 13 residues. CDR1 is SNHLY, CDR2 FYNNEI, per germline. Trimming stripped 5 bases from V and 1 base from J, with 9 bases between. The CDR3 sequence: CASSSQGSYEQYF. The CDR3 DNA reads as TGTGCCAGCAGTTCCCAGGGGTCCTACGAGCAGTACTTC. The complete variable domain, with remaining parts taken from reference TRBV2 and TRBJ2-7, reads EPEVTQTPSHQVTQMGQEVILRCVPISNHLYFYWYRQILGQKVEFLVSFYNNEISEKSEIFDDQFSVERPDGSNFTLKIRSTKLEDSAMYFCASSSQGSYEQYFGPGTRLTVT.

V is TRBV9 and J is TRBJ2-1; the D is unclear. The CDR3 length is 15 residues. CDR1 and CDR2 from the germline V gene are SGDLS and YYNGEE. Trimming stripped 4 bases from V and 0 bases from J, with 11 bases between. The CDR3 region is CASSFEASSYNEQFF. The DNA of the CDR3 is TGTGCCAGCAGCTTTGAGGCCAGCTCCTACAATGAGCAGTTCTTC. The variable domain in full, completed from reference TRBV9 and TRBJ2-1, reads DSGVTQTPKHLITATGQRVTLRCSPRSGDLSVYWYQQSLDQGLQFLIQYYNGEERAKGNILERFSAQQFPDLHSELNLSSLELGDSALYFCASSFEASSYNEQFFGPGTRLTVL.

This clone has only one observation. The genes are TRBV6-5 and TRBJ2-1; no clear D gene. Germline lookup yields CDR1 MNHEY and CDR2 SVGAGI. The CDR3 runs 11 residues. The V end lost 7 bases, the J end lost 11 bases, and 12 bases lay between the germline ends. CDR3 nucleotides: TGTGCCAGCACCCTCGGGCCCCAGCAGTTCTTC. Translating gives CASTLGPQQFF.

The chain recombines TRBV11-2 with TRBJ1-4; maybe TRBD1 (6 bases). Germline values: CDR1 SGHAT, CDR2 FQNNGV. The CDR3 has 16 residues. Deletions cut 4 bases from V and 4 bases from J, with 16 bases between. CDR3 nucleotide sequence: TGTGCCAGCAGCTCACCGGGGGGCGGCGGTAATGAAAAACTGTTTTTT. Translation: CASSSPGGGGNEKLFF.

The rearrangement joins TRBV27 to TRBJ1-6; D may be TRBD1 (5 bases). V was trimmed by 8 bases and J by 10 bases, leaving 18 bases between them. The CDR3 contains 14 residues. Germline CDR1 MNHEY, CDR2 SMNVEV (reference sequence). CDR3 sequence: CASSPLRVESPLHF. The DNA of the CDR3 is TGTGCCAGCTCCCCGCTCAGGGTAGAATCACCCCTCCACTTT.

V gene TRBV27 combines with J gene TRBJ1-5; no reliable D call. Germline CDR1 and CDR2: MNHEY and SMNVEV (reference sequence). The ends were cut back, 8 bases at V and 3 bases at J, with 17 bases in the middle. CDR3 length: 15 residues. The CDR3: CASRGMGGSNQPQHF. The CDR3 DNA reads TGTGCCAGCCGAGGGATGGGAGGTTCCAATCAGCCCCAGCATTTT.

This clone was detected a few times. The chain is built from TRBV21-1 and TRBJ1-1; the tabulated D call, TRBD1, remains unverified against the DNA. TRBV21-1 is shown as a pseudogene. The CDR3 is 15 amino acids. DNA for the CDR3: TGTGCCAGCGGCCTCGACAGGGGCCGAAACACTGAAGCTTTCTTT. This codes for CASGLDRGRNTEAFF.

V and J are TRBV5-1 and TRBJ1-5, with 10 bases fitting TRBD1. CDR1 SGHRS and CDR2 YFSETQ come from the germline V gene. V gave up 0 bases and J gave up 5 bases; unmatched junction bases: 5. This CDR3 region has 16 residues. The CDR3 sequence: CASSLGDRGGYQPQHF. The CDR3 nucleotides are TGCGCCAGCAGCTTGGGGGACAGGGGAGGATATCAGCCCCAGCATTTT.

The chain joins TRBV7-9 to TRBJ1-6, with D unresolved. The CDR3 is 14 residues long. Trimming shortened V by 1 base and J by 9 bases, and 10 bases separated the two germline ends. CDR1 is SEHNR, CDR2 FQNEAQ, per germline (reference sequence). The CDR3 DNA reads as TGTGCCAGCAGCTTAGAGGGAAGCGGTTCACCCCTCCACTTT. Protein product: CASSLEGSGSPLHF.

The J gene is TRBJ2-1, the V gene TRBV9; a possible D gene is TRBD2 (6 bases). Per germline, CDR1 SGDLS and CDR2 YYNGEE. The CDR3 consists of 15 residues. Trimming shortened V by 0 bases and J by 4 bases, and 11 bases separated the two germline ends. The CDR3 DNA reads TGTGCCAGCAGCGTAGATGTGGGGGGTTACAATGAGCAGTTCTTC. Its translation is CASSVDVGGYNEQFF.

The chain uses TRBV11-3 and TRBJ2-2; D remains ambiguous. The CDR3 totals 14 residues. From germline, CDR1 is SGHNT and CDR2 YENEEA. Trimming removed 0 bases at V and 1 base at J, with 3 bases between. The CDR3 DNA sequence: TGTGCCAGCAGCTTAGAAGGGAACACCGGGGAGCTGTTTTTT. This gives the protein CASSLEGNTGELFF.

The chain uses TRBV6-4 and TRBJ2-1, with 7 positions matching TRBD2. J was trimmed by 16 bases and V by 0 bases; bases with no gene match: 12. Germline assignment: CDR1 MRHNA and CDR2 SNTAGT. The CDR3 totals 14 residues. The CDR3 loop is CASSDSIGGSTRFF. The CDR3 coding sequence is TGTGCCAGCAGTGACTCGATTGGCGGGAGCACCCGCTTCTTC.

The chain recombines TRBV19 with TRBJ2-6, with 7 bases identical to TRBD2. CDR1 LNHDA and CDR2 SQIVND come from the germline V gene (reference sequence). The J segment lost 4 bases and the V segment lost 7 bases, leaving 4 bases of the junction unmatched. The CDR3 is 14 residues long. The CDR3 region is CASIGGSGANVLTF. The CDR3 DNA follows: TGTGCCAGTATCGGGGGGTCCGGGGCCAACGTCCTGACTTTC.

The chain joins TRBV5-1 to TRBJ2-3, with TRBD2 matching over 8 bases. The CDR3 loop spans 17 amino acids. The V and J ends lost 0 bases and 2 bases, in that order; junction bases with no gene match: 8. Germline values: CDR1 SGHRS, CDR2 YFSETQ. The CDR3: CASSLEPIAGHTDTQYF. The CDR3 nucleotides are TGCGCCAGCAGCTTGGAACCGATAGCGGGACACACAGATACGCAGTATTTT.

This clone was seen only a few times. The chain carries TRBV5-4 and TRBJ1-2; 8 bases line up with TRBD1. Germline V gene lookup returns CDR1 SGHNT and CDR2 YYREEE (reference sequence). The CDR3 has 14 residues. V dropped 4 bases and J dropped 4; count of bases not matched to a gene: 6. DNA of the CDR3: TGTGCCAGCAGCCGGACAGGGATGGGCTATGGCTACACCTTC. The encoded protein is CASSRTGMGYGYTF. Full variable domain (rest looked up from reference TRBV5-4 and TRBJ1-2): ETGVTQSPTHLIKTRGQQVTLRCSSQSGHNTVSWYQQALGQGPQFIFQYYREEENGRGNFPPRFSGLQFPNYSSELNVNALELDDSALYLCASSRTGMGYGYTFGSGTRLTVV.

The genes are TRBV11-2 and TRBJ1-6, with D perhaps matching TRBD1 (6 bases). Trimming removed 0 bases from V and 6 bases from J, with 12 bases in between. Germline V lookup: CDR1 SGHAT, CDR2 FQNNGV. The CDR3 consists of 16 residues. Here the CDR3 reads CASSLDGAGANSPLHF. The DNA for the CDR3 is TGTGCCAGCAGCTTAGATGGGGCAGGGGCTAATTCACCCCTCCACTTT.

V usage is TRBV6-5 and J usage is TRBJ1-5, with D perhaps TRBD1 (5 bases). The CDR3 length is 16 residues. Trimming took 0 bases from V and 5 from J, leaving 14 bases between them. Germline V gene lookup returns CDR1 MNHEY and CDR2 SVGAGI. The CDR3 loop is CASSYSGPGSDQPQHF. DNA for the CDR3: TGTGCCAGCAGTTACTCAGGGCCAGGGAGCGATCAGCCCCAGCATTTT.